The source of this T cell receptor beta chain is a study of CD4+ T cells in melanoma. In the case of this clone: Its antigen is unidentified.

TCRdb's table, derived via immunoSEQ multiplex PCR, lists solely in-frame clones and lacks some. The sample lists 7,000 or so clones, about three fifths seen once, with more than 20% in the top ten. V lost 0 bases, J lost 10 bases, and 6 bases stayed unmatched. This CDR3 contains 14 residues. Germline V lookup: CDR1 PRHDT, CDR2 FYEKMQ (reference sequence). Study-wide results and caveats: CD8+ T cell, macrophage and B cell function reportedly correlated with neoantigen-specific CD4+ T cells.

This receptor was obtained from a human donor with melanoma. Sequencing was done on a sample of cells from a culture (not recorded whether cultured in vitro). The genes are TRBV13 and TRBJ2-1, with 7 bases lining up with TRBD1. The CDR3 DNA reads TGTGCCAGCAGCTTAGGAACAGGGGCCGGGGAGCAGTTCTTC. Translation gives CASSLGTGAGEQFF. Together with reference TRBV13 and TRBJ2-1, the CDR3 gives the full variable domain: AAGVIQSPRHLIKEKRETATLKCYPIPRHDTVYWYQQGPGQDPQFLISFYEKMQSDKGSIPDRFSAQQFSDYHSELNMSSLELGDSALYFCASSLGTGAGEQFFGPGTRLTVL.